These T cell receptor beta chains were read from a single sample in a study of blood T cell repertoires in COVID-19. Data came from immunoSEQ multiplex PCR; TCRdb stores just in-frame clones and leaves some out. The data show fewer than 250,000 clones, about nine tenths seen once. Sample: peripheral blood. The origin of the receptors is a man aged 40-50 years with acute or convalescent COVID-19. Each CDR3 is given with its conserved first and last residue. The order of the fields is J gene, clone size, V gene, D gene, CDR3 DNA, CDR3 protein. The D gene is left open where the match is weak. Clone size is shown for a subset of rows, as once, few, many or a class of expanded clone.

>TRBJ2-2|-|TRBV4-2|TRBD2
TGTGCCAGCAGCCCCCGGCTAGCGGGAAACACCGGGGAGCTGTTTTTT
CASSPRLAGNTGELFF
>TRBJ2-1|-|TRBV11-2|TRBD1
TGTGCCAGCAGCTTTCAGGGGGCAGGCAATGAGCAGTTCTTC
CASSFQGAGNEQFF
>TRBJ2-1|-|TRBV7-9|-
TGTGCCACCCGGCGGGGCGACGGCTCCTACAATGAGCAGTTCTTC
CATRRGDGSYNEQFF
>TRBJ2-7|once|TRBV3-1/TRBV3-2|TRBD1
TGTGCCAGCAGTCGACAGGGTACCCTCGAGCAGTACTTC
CASSRQGTLEQYF
>TRBJ2-3|few|TRBV19|-
TGTGCCAGTACCTTCAGGGGTGGGCACACAGATACGCAGTATTTT
CASTFRGGHTDTQYF
>TRBJ1-1|many|TRBV4-2|-
TGTGCCAGCAGCCAAGTCCTTAGTCTTATGAACACTGAAGCTTTCTTT
CASSQVLSLMNTEAFF
>TRBJ2-3|-|TRBV11-3|TRBD2
TGTGCCAGCAGCCGCGGGACTAGCGGCACAGATACGCAGTATTTT
CASSRGTSGTDTQYF
>TRBJ1-1|-|TRBV4-1|-
TGCGCCAGCAGCCAGTACTCCACCGATTTGAACACTGAAGCTTTCTTT
CASSQYSTDLNTEAFF
>TRBJ2-7|-|TRBV7-9|TRBD1
TGTGCCAGCAGCCCCGGGCGACAGGGCAGTGGCGAGCAGTACTTC
CASSPGRQGSGEQYF
>TRBJ1-6|-|TRBV27|TRBD1
TGTGCCAGCAGTTTATCGACCGGGACAGCGAATAATTCACCCCTCCACTTT
CASSLSTGTANNSPLHF
>TRBJ2-1|-|TRBV27|-
TGTGCCAGCAGTTTACTCCAGGGTGGAAATGAGCAGTTCTTC
CASSLLQGGNEQFF
>TRBJ2-7|once|TRBV29-1|TRBD1
TGCAGCGTTGATGGGACAGGGATAAACGAGCAGTACTTC
CSVDGTGINEQYF
>TRBJ2-2|-|TRBV2|TRBD2
TGTGCCAGCAGTAGACTAGCCCCAAACACCGGGGAGCTGTTTTTT
CASSRLAPNTGELFF
>TRBJ1-2|-|TRBV28|-
TGTGCCAGCAGTTCCGTATACTATGGCTACACCTTC
CASSSVYYGYTF
>TRBJ2-6|-|TRBV11-2|-
TGTGCCAGCAGCTTAGGCCCGGGGTCCTCTGGGGCCAACGTCCTGACTTTC
CASSLGPGSSGANVLTF
>TRBJ1-1|-|TRBV5-4|-
TGTGCCAGCAGCAGAACCAGGGGATTGAACACTGAAGCTTTCTTT
CASSRTRGLNTEAFF
>TRBJ1-2|few|TRBV5-1|-
TGCGCCAGCAGCTTTGAACAGGGTAGCTATGGCTACACCTTC
CASSFEQGSYGYTF
>TRBJ1-3|-|TRBV28|TRBD1
TGTGCCAGCAGTTTTAGGGGGCCGGGAAACACCATATATTTT
CASSFRGPGNTIYF
>TRBJ2-2|-|TRBV7-2|TRBD1
TGTGCCAGCAGCTTTGCAGGGGGCGAATTCGCCGGGGAGCTGTTTTTT
CASSFAGGEFAGELFF
>TRBJ1-3|-|TRBV7-2|TRBD1
TGTGCCAGCAGCCGTACAGGGGACCTATCTGGAAACACCATATATTTT
CASSRTGDLSGNTIYF
>TRBJ2-7|-|TRBV6-5|-
TGTGCCTGTCAGGGCCGGGGGTCTACCTACGAGCAGTACTTC
CACQGRGSTYEQYF
>TRBJ1-3|-|TRBV30|TRBD1
TGTGCCTGGAGTTCAGGGGGCGGTGGAAACACCATATATTTT
CAWSSGGGGNTIYF
>TRBJ1-4|few|TRBV19|-
TGTGCCAGTAGTATAGCCAACAGGGTAAAAGAAAAACTGTTTTTT
CASSIANRVKEKLFF
>TRBJ2-1|-|TRBV2|TRBD1
TGTGCCAGCCCGGGACAGGGGGCCAATGAGCAGTTCTTC
CASPGQGANEQFF
>TRBJ1-5|-|TRBV3-1/TRBV3-2|TRBD1
TGTGCCAGCAGCAACACAGGGGGCGAATATCAGCCCCAGCATTTT
CASSNTGGEYQPQHF
>TRBJ2-5|-|TRBV28|-
TGTGCCAGCAGTTTTGGGCACGAGATGGTGGGCACCCAGTACTTC
CASSFGHEMVGTQYF
>TRBJ2-7|once|TRBV5-5|TRBD1
TGTGCCAGCAGCTTGTTCGCAAGACAGGGGGCTGTCGAGCAGTACTTC
CASSLFARQGAVEQYF
>TRBJ1-1|-|TRBV25-1|-
TGTGCCAGCAGTGTACAGACGAACACTGAAGCTTTCTTT
CASSVQTNTEAFF
>TRBJ1-2|-|TRBV6-5|-
TGTGCCAGCAGCCAGACAGAACTCTATGGCTACACCTTC
CASSQTELYGYTF
>TRBJ2-1|-|TRBV27|-
TGTGCCAGCAAACCCCCCTTTGGTCGCGGAGTTGACAATGAGCAGTTCTTC
CASKPPFGRGVDNEQFF
>TRBJ1-2|-|TRBV13|-
TGTGCCAGCAACCGGGAACGGGACTACACCTTC
CASNRERDYTF
>TRBJ1-1|once|TRBV19|-
TGTGCCAGTAGTTTGGGCCTGACTGAAGCTTTCTTT
CASSLGLTEAFF
>TRBJ1-2|-|TRBV7-8|-
TGTGCCAGCTCCGATCGACAGGATAACTATGGCTACACCTTC
CASSDRQDNYGYTF
>TRBJ2-3|-|TRBV12-3/TRBV12-4|-
TGTGCCAGCACCTCGGCAGATACGCAGTATTTT
CASTSADTQYF
>TRBJ1-1|-|TRBV19|TRBD1
TGTGCCAGTAGTATATGGCCTCAGGACAGGGGGAGAACTGAAGCTTTCTTT
CASSIWPQDRGRTEAFF
>TRBJ1-1|-|TRBV27|TRBD1
TGTGCCAGCAGTTTTGGCCACACAGGGGACACTGAAGCTTTCTTT
CASSFGHTGDTEAFF
>TRBJ1-4|-|TRBV6-5|TRBD1
TGTGCCAGCAGTTTTACAGGGGGCGTGGGTGAAAAACTGTTTTTT
CASSFTGGVGEKLFF
>TRBJ1-1|-|TRBV5-1|-
TGCGCCAGCAGCGCAATCAACAGGGTGGACACTGAAGCTTTCTTT
CASSAINRVDTEAFF
>TRBJ1-4|-|TRBV5-5|TRBD1
TGTGCCAGCAGCTATGACAGGGTCGGAAATGAAAAACTGTTTTTT
CASSYDRVGNEKLFF
>TRBJ2-1|once|TRBV3-1/TRBV3-2|TRBD2
TGTGCCAGCAGCGGAGGGACTAGCGGGAGTCATGAGCAGTTCTTC
CASSGGTSGSHEQFF
>TRBJ2-7|once|TRBV27|-
TGTGCCAGCAGCGCCCCGGCCCGGGGGTCCTACGAGCAGTACTTC
CASSAPARGSYEQYF
>TRBJ2-7|-|TRBV6-6|-
TGTGCCAGCAGTCCCAGCCAGGGAGGTTCGGGGGAGCAGTACTTC
CASSPSQGGSGEQYF
>TRBJ2-1|-|TRBV4-2|TRBD2
TGTGCCAGCAGCCGCCCCGGACTAGTACACAATGAGCAGTTCTTC
CASSRPGLVHNEQFF
>TRBJ2-1|-|TRBV6-5|TRBD2
TGTGCCAGCCGGGGGGGGTCCTACAATGAGCAGTTCTTC
CASRGGSYNEQFF
>TRBJ2-7|-|TRBV20-1|TRBD2
TGCAGTGCTCCCCGGGGGGACGAGCAGTACTTC
CSAPRGDEQYF
>TRBJ1-6|-|TRBV6-6|TRBD1
TGTGCCAGCAGAATCAGGGGGGCGGGTTCACCCCTCCACTTT
CASRIRGAGSPLHF
>TRBJ2-7|-|TRBV7-9|-
TGTGCCAGCAGCTATAGGACAACGAGCTCCTACGAGCAGTACTTC
CASSYRTTSSYEQYF
>TRBJ2-1|-|TRBV7-2|-
TGTGCCAGCAGCTTACCACCTAGAGGGTGGGCCCGAGCAAATGAGCAGTTCTTC
CASSLPPRGWARANEQFF
>TRBJ2-7|-|TRBV29-1|TRBD1
TGCAGCGCCGGACAGGGGAGTTGGGAGCAGTACTTC
CSAGQGSWEQYF
>TRBJ2-5|-|TRBV27|TRBD2
TGTGCCAGCACCAGACTAGCGGGAGTCCGAGAGACCCAGTACTTC
CASTRLAGVRETQYF
>TRBJ2-7|-|TRBV13|-
TGTGCCAGCAGCTTAAGTCAGGCCTACGAGCAGTACTTC
CASSLSQAYEQYF
>TRBJ2-7|-|TRBV14|-
TGTGCCAGCAGTAGCACAGGGTACGAGCAGTACTTC
CASSSTGYEQYF